This entry lists 6 T cell receptor beta chains sequenced from one sample in a study of cytomegalovirus exposure and HLA in healthy donors. PCR used 60 Vbeta primers and 13 Jbeta primers. Clones were read by immunoSEQ multiplex PCR, and TCRdb kept only the in-frame ones, dropping some. This sample's table has around 160,000 clones. Sequencing was performed on PBMCs. These receptors all come from a woman in her 50s in good health and CMV-seronegative.

CDR3 sequence reads: CASRQIPGDEQYF. The CDR3 DNA follows: TGCGCCAGCAGACAGATCCCGGGAGACGAGCAGTACTTC. The rearrangement links TRBV5-1 to TRBJ2-7, with D possibly matching TRBD2 (6 bases). Trimming shortened V by 5 bases and J by 5 bases, and 14 bases separated the two germline ends. The CDR3 sequence is 13 residues long. Germline V gene data show CDR1 as SGHRS and CDR2 as YFSETQ.

The J gene is TRBJ2-4, the V gene TRBV30, with a possible D match to TRBD2 (6 bases). V lost 2 bases, J lost 0 bases, and 8 bases lay in between. This CDR3 contains 14 residues. CDR1 and CDR2 (germline): GTSNPN, SVGIG (reference sequence). The CDR3 DNA sequence: TGTGCCTGGAGTTGGAGGGGAGCCAAAAACATTCAGTACTTC. It codes for CAWSWRGAKNIQYF.

The chain uses TRBV4-3 and TRBJ2-3; tentative D call: TRBD2 (5 bases). The V end lost 1 base, the J end lost 6 bases, and 8 bases lay between the germline ends. CDR3 length equals 13 residues. Germline CDR1 LGHNA, CDR2 YSLEER. CDR3 amino acids: CASSQGRADTQYF. CDR3 nucleotides: TGCGCCAGCAGCCAAGGGCGGGCCGATACGCAGTATTTT.

The chain has TRBV5-1 and TRBJ1-1; weak D call: TRBD1 (5 bases). CDR1 SGHRS and CDR2 YFSETQ come from the germline V gene. The CDR3 extends over 15 amino acids. V was shortened by 0 bases and J by 0 bases, with 9 bases between the two germline ends. CDR3: CASSLAGFMNTEAFF. The CDR3 DNA reads TGCGCCAGCAGCTTGGCAGGGTTCATGAACACTGAAGCTTTCTTT.

The genes are TRBV6-4 and TRBJ2-2; 13 nucleotides align to TRBD2. The CDR3 is made up of 17 amino acids. The germline V gene has CDR1 MRHNA and CDR2 SNTAGT. With V trimmed by 7 bases and J by 4 bases, 9 bases remained unmatched. Written as DNA, the CDR3 is TGTGCCAGCATTTTCACTAGCGGGAGGGCTTGCACCGGGGAGCTGTTTTTT. Residues: CASIFTSGRACTGELFF.

This CDR3 reads CASSLSGEGYEQYF. In nucleotides, the CDR3 is TGTGCCAGCAGCTTATCAGGGGAGGGCTACGAGCAGTACTTC. V gene TRBV7-8 combines with J gene TRBJ2-7, with TRBD2 as a possible D gene (7 bases). V dropped 2 bases and J dropped 3 bases, with 11 bases sitting between them. The CDR3 runs to 14 residues. Germline V gene sequence: CDR1 SGHVS, CDR2 FQNEAQ.